The entry below gives a single T cell receptor beta chain sequence along with its context. This specimen comes from a study of blood T cells in healthy people across ages. Together with a sample-barcoded 5' primer, a J-beta primer mix was included in a second PCR lasting about 7 to 12 cycles. A 12-random-nucleotide template-switch adaptor tagged each cDNA molecule. One entry per CDR3 protein, called by TCRdb with MiXCR from the 5' RACE reads. The sample records 630,000 or so distinct CDR3 sequences, less than 40% being singletons. The sample consisted of blood. This clonotype was sampled from an elderly woman in good health.

CDR3 sequence reads: CASSLTGGWVSPQHF. CDR3 nucleotide sequence: TGCGCCAGCAGCTTGACAGGGGGTTGGGTATCGCCCCAGCATTTT. This chain uses TRBV5-1 with TRBJ1-5; 8 bases line up with TRBD1. The CDR3 extends over 15 amino acids. V shed 1 base, J shed 9 bases, and the junction held 9 bases outside the gene matches. Germline V lookup: CDR1 SGHRS, CDR2 YFSETQ.